These 32 T cell receptor beta chains came from one sample sequenced in a study of T-cell memory formation after mild COVID-19. TCRdb re-called the 5' RACE reads with MiXCR, one entry per CDR3 protein. The table shows over 350,000 distinct CDR3 sequences, with 24% occurring only once. The sequencing sample was made of PBMCs or a T cell subset sorted from them (not recorded which). The receptors shown here come from an adult woman who had mild COVID-19 (a few samples of this study predate the infection). Cell type and time point are not known.

The CDR3 DNA reads as TGTGCCACCAGTGACTGGGAGACCCAGTACTTC. Protein product: CATSDWETQYF. J is TRBJ2-5 and V is TRBV24-1; D remains ambiguous. The CDR3 is 11 residues long. The germline CDR1 and CDR2 sequences are KGHDR and SFDVKD. V lost 4 bases, J lost 5 bases, and 4 bases lay in between.

This clonotype was counted a few times. V gene TRBV5-4 combines with J gene TRBJ1-5; D possibly corresponds to TRBD1 (5 bases). V gave up 4 bases and J gave up 3 bases, with 17 bases separating them. CDR1 SGHNT and CDR2 YYREEE come from the germline V gene (reference sequence). The CDR3 length is 16 residues. CDR3 DNA sequence: TGTGCCAGCAGCCCAACCCCAGGAGGGACCAATCAGCCCCAGCATTTT. It is translated as CASSPTPGGTNQPQHF.

J is TRBJ1-5 and V is TRBV7-2, with 7 nucleotides matching TRBD1. This CDR3 is 15 amino acids long. Germline assignment: CDR1 SGHTA and CDR2 FQGNSA. With 5 bases clipped from V and 3 bases from J, the junction kept 7 bases outside the gene matches. The CDR3 here is CASSTTGLYNQPQHF. CDR3 bases: TGTGCCAGCAGCACGACAGGGTTATACAATCAGCCCCAGCATTTT.

This chain links TRBV29-1 with TRBJ1-5; D is undetermined. The CDR3 consists of 12 residues. Germline V gene lookup returns CDR1 SQVTM and CDR2 ANQGSEA. Trimming pared 5 bases from V and 3 bases from J, leaving 8 bases between. The CDR3 DNA reads as TGCAGCGTTACCAGGTACAATCAGCCCCAGCATTTT. It specifies CSVTRYNQPQHF. Together with reference TRBV29-1 and TRBJ1-5, the CDR3 gives the full variable domain: SAVISQKPSRDICQRGTSLTIQCQVDSQVTMMFWYRQQPGQSLTLIATANQGSEATYESGFVIDKFPISRPNLTFSTLTVSNMSPEDSSIYLCSVTRYNQPQHFGDGTRLSIL.

This clonotype was seen more than once but under ten times. The J gene is TRBJ1-1, the V gene TRBV7-6, with D hard to call. The germline CDR1 and CDR2 sequences are SGHVS and FNYEAQ. CDR3 length: 14 residues. V was trimmed by 5 bases and J by 1 base, leaving 11 bases between them. The DNA for the CDR3 is TGTGCCAGCAGCCTTGGGGAGGGGAACACTGAAGCTTTCTTT. It codes for CASSLGEGNTEAFF.

The V call is TRBV15, the J call TRBJ2-7; D may correspond to TRBD1 or TRBD2 (6 bases each). V was clipped by 5 bases and J by 4 bases, with 18 bases between them. This CDR3 contains 15 residues. Germline values: CDR1 LNHNV, CDR2 YYDKDF (reference sequence). The CDR3 DNA is TGTGCCACCAGCCCTATCGGGGGCGGGATTTACGAGCAGTACTTC. Protein: CATSPIGGGIYEQYF.

The chain links TRBV7-3 to TRBJ1-5; D uncertain. The CDR3 extends over 17 amino acids. CDR1 and CDR2 (germline): SGHTA, FQGTGA. V was pared by 4 bases and J by 3 bases, with 19 bases between. The CDR3 DNA reads as TGTGCCAGCAGCTCGCCTGTCTTCGGGATCGACAATCAGCCCCAGCATTTT. Protein: CASSSPVFGIDNQPQHF.

The gene calls are TRBV7-9 and TRBJ1-1; no clear D gene. The ends were cut back, 1 base at V and 5 bases at J, with 11 bases in the middle. The CDR3 is made up of 14 amino acids. Germline V gives CDR1 SEHNR, CDR2 FQNEAQ (reference sequence). The CDR3 loop is CASSLVEGITEAFF. The DNA for the CDR3 is TGTGCCAGCAGCTTAGTTGAGGGCATAACTGAAGCTTTCTTT.

The chain uses TRBV5-1 and TRBJ2-1; D might be TRBD2 (8 bases). V lost 0 bases and J 6 bases, leaving 25 bases between the germline ends. This CDR3 comprises 19 residues. Germline V CDR1 and CDR2: SGHRS, YFSETQ. The CDR3 is CASSLEVQGSGLGRNEQFF. As DNA, the CDR3 is TGCGCCAGCAGCTTGGAGGTACAGGGGTCGGGACTAGGGCGCAATGAGCAGTTCTTC. Complete variable domain (other parts from reference TRBV5-1 and TRBJ2-1): KAGVTQTPRYLIKTRGQQVTLSCSPISGHRSVSWYQQTPGQGLQFLFEYFSETQRNKGNFPGRFSGRQFSNSRSEMNVSTLELGDSALYLCASSLEVQGSGLGRNEQFFGPGTRLTVL.

This clonotype has a handful of counts. V is TRBV27 and J is TRBJ1-2; maybe TRBD1 (6 bases). CDR1 is MNHEY, CDR2 SMNVEV, per germline (reference sequence). The CDR3 has 13 amino acids. Trimming removed 6 bases from V and 4 bases from J, with 12 bases in between. The DNA for the CDR3 is TGTGCCAGCAGCCAGGGGATTGGCTATGGCTACACCTTC. Encoded protein: CASSQGIGYGYTF.

V gene TRBV4-2 combines with J gene TRBJ1-1; no firm D call. This CDR3 is built from 16 residues. The V gene lost 0 bases and the J gene lost 2 bases, with 13 bases spanning the gap. Germline lookup yields CDR1 LGHNA and CDR2 YNFKEQ. CDR3: CASSQETWVSNTEAFF. CDR3 bases: TGTGCCAGCAGCCAAGAGACGTGGGTCTCTAACACTGAAGCTTTCTTT.

The chain couples TRBV5-6 to TRBJ1-2; TRBD1 agrees at 8 bases. Per the germline V gene, CDR1 is SGHDT and CDR2 is YYEEEE. The J segment lost 0 bases and the V segment lost 3 bases, leaving 7 bases of the junction unmatched. This CDR3 region has 16 residues. CDR3 in amino acids: CASSYHETGANYGYTF. The CDR3 bases are TGTGCCAGCAGCTACCACGAGACAGGGGCTAACTATGGCTACACCTTC.

The sample holds a few counts of this clonotype. The chain has TRBV2 and TRBJ1-6; TRBD1 matches at 7 bases. CDR1 and CDR2 (germline): SNHLY, FYNNEI. This CDR3 is built from 13 residues. Trimming removed 5 bases from V and 10 bases from J; junction bases left unmatched: 5. CDR3 in DNA: TGTGCCAGCAGTTGGGACAGTCCCTCACCCCTCCACTTT. Translated, it gives CASSWDSPSPLHF.

There are a few counts of this clonotype. V is TRBV6-2 or TRBV6-3 and J is TRBJ1-1, with 8 bases aligning to TRBD1. This CDR3 spans 16 amino acids. V gave up 6 bases and J gave up 2 bases; unmatched junction bases: 11. Germline CDR1 and CDR2: MNHEY and SVGEGT. The CDR3 nucleotides are TGTGCCAGCAGGCGAGGGACAGGCCTTAAAAACACTGAAGCTTTCTTT. This codes for CASRRGTGLKNTEAFF.

The sample holds a few counts of this clonotype. CDR3 nucleotide sequence: TGCAGTGCTAGAGATCCGACGGGGCCCGTTGGCTACACCTTC. This translates into CSARDPTGPVGYTF. This chain links TRBV20-1 with TRBJ1-2; weak D call: TRBD1 (5 bases). The CDR3 loop spans 14 amino acids. Germline V lookup: CDR1 DFQATT, CDR2 SNEGSKA (reference sequence). Deletions cut 0 bases from V and 7 bases from J, with 15 bases between.

This chain uses TRBV7-3 with TRBJ2-1; the match to TRBD1 covers 7 bases. CDR3 size: 14 residues. The V segment lost 5 bases and the J segment 6 bases; nucleotides outside the gene matches: 7. CDR1 and CDR2 from the germline V gene are SGHTA and FQGTGA. CDR3: CASSENRDSNEQFF. CDR3 bases: TGTGCCAGCAGCGAAAACCGGGACAGCAATGAGCAGTTCTTC.

This clonotype has a handful of counts. For the CDR3, the DNA is TGCAGTGCTAGGCACGGGACACAGAACACTGAAGCTTTCTTT. The encoded protein is CSARHGTQNTEAFF. The V and J genes are TRBV20-1 and TRBJ1-1, with D tentatively TRBD1 (6 bases). Trimming shortened V by 3 bases and J by 1 base, and 12 bases separated the two germline ends. This CDR3 region has 14 residues. Germline CDR1 DFQATT, CDR2 SNEGSKA (reference sequence).

In its sample, this clonotype was seen many times. The V call is TRBV4-3, the J call TRBJ2-1; 12 bases agree with TRBD2. After removal of 0 bases from V and 7 bases from J, the junction contained 7 bases not matched to a gene. CDR1 is LGHNA, CDR2 YSLEER, per germline. This CDR3 region has 17 residues. Here the CDR3 reads CASSQDNASGRVNEQFF. CDR3 nucleotides: TGCGCCAGCAGCCAAGATAACGCTAGCGGGAGGGTAAATGAGCAGTTCTTC.

This clonotype was seen ten or more times. The gene calls are TRBV12-3 or TRBV12-4 and TRBJ2-2, with D hard to call. The CDR3 runs 14 residues. V lost 6 bases and J lost 0, with 8 bases in between. This chain's CDR3 is CASRPGSNTGELFF. As DNA, the CDR3 is TGTGCCAGCAGGCCCGGGTCGAACACCGGGGAGCTGTTTTTT.

This clonotype appeared many times. The genes are TRBV12-3 or TRBV12-4 and TRBJ2-5; D possibly corresponds to TRBD2 (7 bases). Trimming shortened V by 6 bases and J by 5 bases, and 13 bases separated the two germline ends. The CDR3 is made up of 13 amino acids. In DNA form, the CDR3 reads TGTGCCAGCAGACGGGGGGCTCTTGAGACCCAGTACTTC. This encodes CASRRGALETQYF.

In this sample, this clonotype turned up many times. The J gene is TRBJ1-4, the V gene TRBV11-2; D uncertain. The CDR3 runs to 14 residues. The germline CDR1 and CDR2 sequences are SGHAT and FQNNGV. V was pared by 3 bases and J by 7 bases, with 12 bases between. The DNA for the CDR3 is TGTGCCAGCAGCTTCGATCCTCCATCTGAAAAACTGTTTTTT. Its protein product is CASSFDPPSEKLFF.

This clonotype was recorded a few times. The chain employs TRBV29-1 and TRBJ2-5; 7 bases are shared with TRBD1. The trim removed 3 bases at V and 5 bases at J, leaving 9 bases unmatched. Germline CDR1 and CDR2: SQVTM and ANQGSEA. There are 14 residues in the CDR3. The CDR3 DNA reads as TGCAGCGTTGATTTGGGCAGGGGGTATGAGACCCAGTACTTC. This codes for CSVDLGRGYETQYF.

This clonotype was counted between two and nine times. V is TRBV5-5 and J is TRBJ2-7; TRBD1 might be the D (6 bases). The CDR3 consists of 15 residues. CDR1 and CDR2 from the germline V gene are SGHKS and YYEKEE (reference sequence). The V and J ends lost 4 bases and 1 base respectively, with 15 bases between them. For the CDR3, the DNA is TGTGCCAGCAGCCCTCAGGGAAGGGGGTCCTACGAGCAGTACTTC. Its protein product is CASSPQGRGSYEQYF.

The genes are TRBV10-3 and TRBJ2-3; D perhaps matches TRBD2 (7 bases). Trimming stripped 11 bases from V and 5 bases from J, with 17 bases between. The CDR3 has 13 amino acids. Per the germline V gene, CDR1 is ENHRY and CDR2 is SYGVKD. The CDR3 DNA reads as TGTGCCTCTAGAGGGGGGGCTGTAGATACGCAGTATTTT. Translation: CASRGGAVDTQYF.

V is TRBV19 and J is TRBJ1-5; D perhaps matches TRBD1 (5 bases). Trimming left V 7 bases short and J 0 bases short, with 19 bases between. This CDR3 spans 17 amino acids. Looked up from germline, CDR1 is LNHDA and CDR2 is SQIVND (reference sequence). This CDR3 is CASKAGLGRYSNQPQHF. CDR3 bases: TGTGCCAGTAAGGCTGGGTTGGGGCGTTATAGCAATCAGCCCCAGCATTTT.

This clonotype was recorded a few times. V and J are TRBV3-1 and TRBJ2-3; a weak D match, TRBD1 (6 bases). The length of the CDR3 is 18 residues. With 0 bases removed from V and 3 bases from J, the gap between germline ends came to 19 bases. Germline V gives CDR1 LGHDT, CDR2 YNNKEL (reference sequence). In DNA, the CDR3 is TGTGCCAGCAGCCAAGATCTCCTAGGGGGTATACGGACAGATACGCAGTATTTT. Its protein is CASSQDLLGGIRTDTQYF.

As DNA, the CDR3 is TGCGCCAGCAGCCAAGGTTCTGGCGGGGGTTTCGCAGATACGCAGTATTTT. This translates into CASSQGSGGGFADTQYF. The chain links TRBV4-1 to TRBJ2-3, with 7 bases that match TRBD2. Germline CDR1 MGHRA, CDR2 YSYEKL. This CDR3 is 17 amino acids long. V lost 1 base, J lost 4 bases, and 11 bases stayed unmatched.

This sequence joins TRBV5-1 and TRBJ1-1, with TRBD1 as a possible D gene (5 bases). This CDR3 has 15 amino acids. Germline V CDR1 and CDR2: SGHRS, YFSETQ. V was clipped by 4 bases and J by 1 base, with 14 bases between them. The CDR3 is CASSTLPGRNTEAFF. CDR3 nucleotides: TGCGCCAGCAGCACGCTACCGGGACGGAACACTGAAGCTTTCTTT.

This clonotype was detected many times. The chain joins TRBV9 to TRBJ2-6; D is undetermined. Germline V CDR1 and CDR2: SGDLS, YYNGEE. V lost 0 bases and J 0 bases, leaving 7 bases between the germline ends. This CDR3 contains 16 residues. For the CDR3, the DNA is TGTGCCAGCAGCGTAGAGGTCAACTCTGGGGCCAACGTCCTGACTTTC. It specifies CASSVEVNSGANVLTF.

The CDR3 nucleotides are TGCAGCATTGGCCCGACAGGGTCTAGCACAGATACGCAGTATTTT. Encoded protein: CSIGPTGSSTDTQYF. This chain connects TRBV29-1 to TRBJ2-3; TRBD1 agrees at 7 bases. CDR3 size: 15 residues. V was clipped by 8 bases and J by 0 bases; unmatched bases: 11. Germline V gene lookup returns CDR1 SQVTM and CDR2 ANQGSEA.

This clonotype was detected a few times. The chain joins TRBV12-3 or TRBV12-4 to TRBJ1-1, with D possibly matching TRBD1 (5 bases). V lost 3 bases to trimming and J lost 11 bases, with 13 bases between them. The CDR3 sequence is 12 residues long. Here the CDR3 reads CASSFSGLMAFF. CDR3 nucleotides: TGTGCCAGCAGTTTTTCGGGACTTATGGCTTTCTTT.

The sample holds a few counts of this clonotype. The gene calls are TRBV6-1 and TRBJ2-7; D is perhaps TRBD2 (7 bases). The CDR3 is 15 residues long. V was trimmed by 11 bases and J by 1 base, leaving 21 bases between them. In germline, CDR1 is MNHNS, CDR2 SASEGT. The CDR3 loop is CASKKQGGGSYEQYF. The CDR3 region has the DNA TGTGCCTCGAAAAAACAGGGAGGGGGATCCTACGAGCAGTACTTC.